This TCR beta chain came from a study of blood T cell repertoires in COVID-19. Generated by immunoSEQ multiplex PCR, the TCRdb table keeps only in-frame clones and is missing some. The sample contains some 65,000 clones, approximately 84% of which appear only once. The sequenced sample consisted of peripheral blood. This clonotype originated in a man aged 35 to 55 with COVID-19, enrolled during active disease.

CDR3 region: CASSLEGGGGGETQYF. The DNA of the CDR3 is TGTGCCAGCAGCTTAGAAGGCGGGGGTGGCGGAGAGACCCAGTACTTC. The chain couples TRBV7-7 to TRBJ2-5; TRBD2 aligns across 7 bases. Germline V gene data show CDR1 as SSHAT and CDR2 as FNYEAQ (reference sequence). Trimming removed 1 base from V and 4 bases from J; junction bases left unmatched: 9. There are 16 residues in the CDR3.